This T cell receptor beta chain was documented in a study of cytomegalovirus exposure and HLA in healthy donors. Turning to this clone: Its antigen is still unknown.

The CDR3 consists of 15 residues. V lost 6 bases and J lost 3, with 15 bases in between. Germline loops: CDR1 MNHEY, CDR2 SVGAGI. Broader study findings: Being indistinguishable, some V segments were excluded, TRBV6-2 and TRBV6-3 among them. According to the study, roughly 160 TCR beta chains were cytomegalovirus-associated.

Researchers ran the PCR with 60 Vbeta and 13 Jbeta primers. This table comes from immunoSEQ multiplex PCR, and its TCRdb copy is limited to in-frame clones, with some not included. The table lists under 40,000 clones, more than 70% of them singletons. Sequenced material: PBMCs. The chain uses TRBV6-5 and TRBJ1-5; weak D call: TRBD1 (6 bases). The source of this sequence is a woman aged 30 to 39 in good health and CMV-seropositive. CDR3: CASRTDRRTNQPQHF. The CDR3 DNA reads as TGTGCCAGCAGAACCGACAGGAGAACCAATCAGCCCCAGCATTTT.